A single sample gave rise to the 27 T cell receptor beta chains below, sequenced in a study of T cell responses to AZD1222 COVID-19 vaccine. Some clones are missing from TCRdb's copy, which holds only in-frame ones; the method was immunoSEQ multiplex PCR. The profile covers about 86,000 clones, with more than 70% appearing a single time and 5.3% taken by the ten largest. Here the sequenced sample was peripheral blood, taken 28 days after the second AZD1222 dose. The origin of the receptors is an adult who received the AZD1222 COVID-19 vaccine.

The V and J genes are TRBV9 and TRBJ2-3; the match to TRBD1 covers 7 bases. The trim removed 0 bases at V and 6 bases at J, leaving 10 bases unmatched. Germline V lookup: CDR1 SGDLS, CDR2 YYNGEE. This CDR3 has 16 residues. CDR3 sequence: CASSVVSRLGQDTQYF. The CDR3 DNA is TGTGCCAGCAGCGTAGTATCACGACTGGGACAGGATACGCAGTATTTT. The full variable domain, completed using reference TRBV9 and TRBJ2-3, is DSGVTQTPKHLITATGQRVTLRCSPRSGDLSVYWYQQSLDQGLQFLIQYYNGEERAKGNILERFSAQQFPDLHSELNLSSLELGDSALYFCASSVVSRLGQDTQYFGPGTRLTVL.

The chain employs TRBV4-1 and TRBJ1-1; a possible D gene is TRBD1 (6 bases). This CDR3 is built from 15 residues. V dropped 2 bases and J dropped 0 bases, with 10 bases sitting between them. Germline V CDR1 and CDR2: MGHRA, YSYEKL. CDR3 nucleotides: TGCGCCAGCAGCCAAACGCAGGGGATGAACACTGAAGCTTTCTTT. Encoded protein: CASSQTQGMNTEAFF.

The chain has TRBV5-1 and TRBJ2-2; 8 nucleotides agree with TRBD2. Germline V gene data show CDR1 as SGHRS and CDR2 as YFSETQ. CDR3 size: 15 residues. V lost 4 bases and J lost 1; bases outside the gene matches: 3. CDR3 residues: CASSPSGGNTGELFF. In nucleotides, the CDR3 is TGCGCCAGCAGCCCAAGCGGGGGGAACACCGGGGAGCTGTTTTTT.

The DNA of the CDR3 is TGTGCCAGCACCCACTATCCCGGGGAGCTGTTTTTT. Translating it yields CASTHYPGELFF. J is TRBJ2-2 and V is TRBV6-5; no firm D call. V was trimmed by 7 bases and J by 6 bases, leaving 9 bases between them. CDR1 is MNHEY and CDR2 is SVGAGI in the germline V gene. The CDR3 is 12 residues long.

The rearrangement joins TRBV13 to TRBJ1-4; 8 bases are a match to TRBD1. With 6 bases clipped from V and 1 base from J, the junction kept 10 bases outside the gene matches. Germline CDR1 is PRHDT and CDR2 is FYEKMQ (reference sequence). The CDR3 consists of 17 residues. The CDR3 loop is CASSRMTGVGTNEKLFF. The CDR3 DNA sequence: TGTGCCAGCAGTCGAATGACAGGGGTTGGAACTAATGAAAAACTGTTTTTT. The full variable domain, in which reference TRBV13 and TRBJ1-4 provide the parts outside the CDR3, is AAGVIQSPRHLIKEKRETATLKCYPIPRHDTVYWYQQGPGQDPQFLISFYEKMQSDKGSIPDRFSAQQFSDYHSELNMSSLELGDSALYFCASSRMTGVGTNEKLFFGSGTQLSVL.

J is TRBJ1-6 and V is TRBV7-8; D call uncertain. CDR1 SGHVS and CDR2 FQNEAQ come from the germline V gene. The length of the CDR3 is 15 residues. V was cut by 5 bases and J by 10 bases, with 18 bases left in between. The CDR3 loop is CASSTRASENSPLHF. Written as DNA, the CDR3 is TGTGCCAGCAGCACCCGGGCCTCGGAGAACTCACCCCTCCACTTT.

The V call is TRBV4-2, the J call TRBJ2-5; perhaps D is TRBD1 or TRBD2 (6 bases each). V lost 0 bases, J lost 1 base, and 12 bases lay in between. The V gene's germline CDR1 is LGHNA and CDR2 YNFKEQ. This CDR3 is built from 16 residues. CDR3 nucleotides: TGTGCCAGCAGCCAAGACCGGACGGGGGCCCAAGAGACCCAGTACTTC. Protein sequence: CASSQDRTGAQETQYF.

The V call is TRBV12-5, the J call TRBJ2-5; TRBD1 agrees at 12 bases. The germline gives CDR1 LGHNT, CDR2 FRNRAP. V shed 0 bases, J shed 5 bases, and the junction held 7 bases outside the gene matches. This CDR3 has 17 residues. The CDR3 DNA reads TGTGCTAGTGGTTTGGTACACCGGGACAGGGGGCGGGAGACCCAGTACTTC. Translated: CASGLVHRDRGRETQYF.

The CDR3 DNA reads as TGTGCCAGCAGCCGGGACAGGGCCCACGAGCAGTACTTC. Translating it yields CASSRDRAHEQYF. The V gene is TRBV5-8, the J gene TRBJ2-7, with 9 bases that match TRBD1. The CDR3 runs to 13 residues. Germline-derived CDR1 and CDR2 are SGHTS and YDEGEE. V was pared by 4 bases and J by 5 bases, with 4 bases of the junction left unmatched.

The chain has TRBV5-1 and TRBJ2-5, with TRBD2 matching over 8 bases. The CDR3 is 16 amino acids. V gave up 1 base and J gave up 1 base; unmatched junction bases: 6. From germline, CDR1 is SGHRS and CDR2 YFSETQ. The CDR3, as DNA: TGCGCCAGCAGCTTGATTTTAGCGGGGAGCCAAGAGACCCAGTACTTC. It encodes CASSLILAGSQETQYF.

This chain connects TRBV7-2 to TRBJ2-1, with no clear D. Trimming took off 1 base at V and 4 bases at J, with 5 bases between the two ends. The CDR3 spans 13 residues. Germline CDR1 SGHTA, CDR2 FQGNSA. CDR3 coding DNA: TGTGCCAGCAGCTTAGAGATTTACAATGAGCAGTTCTTC. As protein: CASSLEIYNEQFF.

The chain carries TRBV12-3 or TRBV12-4 and TRBJ1-1, with D perhaps TRBD1 (6 bases). The CDR3 contains 13 residues. The V and J ends lost 6 bases and 3 bases respectively, with 11 bases between them. The CDR3 DNA reads as TGTGCCAGCAGAAAACAGGGTTACACTGAAGCTTTCTTT. This codes for CASRKQGYTEAFF.

The chain uses TRBV4-3 and TRBJ2-7; possibly TRBD1 or TRBD2 for D (5 bases each). V lost 2 bases and J lost 1, with 15 bases in between. In germline, CDR1 is LGHNA, CDR2 YSLEER. This CDR3 region has 16 residues. CDR3 sequence reads: CASSQSRQGPSYEQYF. The CDR3 DNA reads as TGCGCCAGCAGCCAAAGTAGGCAGGGACCGTCCTACGAGCAGTACTTC.

This rearrangement joins TRBV7-3 to TRBJ1-3; D ambiguous. Trimming left V 2 bases short and J 1 base short, with 0 bases between. CDR1 is SGHTA, CDR2 FQGTGA, per germline. The CDR3 has 12 residues. Here the CDR3 reads CASSLSGNTIYF. The CDR3 DNA reads TGTGCCAGCAGCTTATCTGGAAACACCATATATTTT.

In DNA, the CDR3 is TGTGCCAGCAGCTTCGGGACCAGAGCCTACGAGCAGTACGTC. The encoded protein is CASSFGTRAYEQYV. The J gene is TRBJ2-7, the V gene TRBV11-2; D may be TRBD1 or TRBD2 (5 bases each). The CDR3 totals 14 residues. Looked up from germline, CDR1 is SGHAT and CDR2 is FQNNGV. The V and J ends lost 3 bases and 2 bases respectively, with 11 bases between them.

V usage is TRBV11-2 and J usage is TRBJ1-2; D not resolved. Trimming took off 1 base at V and 6 bases at J, with 18 bases between the two ends. This CDR3 has 16 residues. Germline V gives CDR1 SGHAT, CDR2 FQNNGV. As DNA, the CDR3 is TGTGCCAGCAGCTTAGGTGCCCACGGGTTGGAGCATGGCTACACCTTC. Translation gives CASSLGAHGLEHGYTF.

V usage is TRBV6-5 and J usage is TRBJ1-4; 9 bases align to TRBD1. The CDR3 runs 15 residues. The V gene end was trimmed by 0 bases and the J gene end by 5 bases; junction bases not matched to a gene: 1. In germline, CDR1 is MNHEY, CDR2 SVGAGI. CDR3 nucleotides: TGTGCCAGCAGTTACTCGGGACAGGGAAATGAAAAACTGTTTTTT. Its translation: CASSYSGQGNEKLFF.

The V gene is TRBV18, the J gene TRBJ1-1; D perhaps matches TRBD1 (5 bases). CDR3 length: 13 amino acids. Germline loops: CDR1 KGHSH, CDR2 LQKENI. V lost 5 bases and J 5 bases, leaving 12 bases between the germline ends. The CDR3 spells CASSSGTLTEAFF. The CDR3 DNA reads as TGTGCCAGCTCATCGGGGACTCTTACTGAAGCTTTCTTT.

The genes are TRBV6-5 and TRBJ2-2, with D unresolved. This CDR3 contains 16 residues. Trimming shortened V by 2 bases and J by 1 base, and 11 bases separated the two germline ends. Germline loops: CDR1 MNHEY, CDR2 SVGAGI. CDR3 nucleotides: TGTGCCAGCAGTTACGTGAGTAGCCTGAACACCGGGGAGCTGTTTTTT. Protein product: CASSYVSSLNTGELFF.

This clone was counted only a few times. This rearrangement joins TRBV19 to TRBJ2-2; the D is unclear. CDR1 is LNHDA, CDR2 SQIVND, per germline (reference sequence). This CDR3 comprises 14 residues. V lost 0 bases and J 5 bases, leaving 7 bases between the germline ends. This CDR3 is CASSIDPGTGELFF. The CDR3 DNA reads TGTGCCAGTAGTATAGATCCTGGGACCGGGGAGCTGTTTTTT. The complete variable domain, with remaining parts taken from reference TRBV19 and TRBJ2-2, reads DGGITQSPKYLFRKEGQNVTLSCEQNLNHDAMYWYRQDPGQGLRLIYYSQIVNDFQKGDIAEGYSVSREKKESFPLTVTSAQKNPTAFYLCASSIDPGTGELFFGEGSRLTVL.

This clone was observed once. The V gene is TRBV7-3, the J gene TRBJ2-7; maybe TRBD1 (5 bases). The ends were cut back, 2 bases at V and 1 base at J, with 12 bases in the middle. Per the germline V gene, CDR1 is SGHTA and CDR2 is FQGTGA. The CDR3 is 15 residues long. The CDR3 sequence: CASSLGRAQSYEQYV. The CDR3, as DNA: TGTGCCAGCAGCTTAGGCAGGGCACAGTCCTACGAGCAGTACGTC.

The rearrangement links TRBV6-5 to TRBJ1-5, with D possibly TRBD1 on 6 matching bases. The CDR3 has 12 residues. V was clipped by 8 bases and J by 7 bases, with 12 bases between them. The germline V gene has CDR1 MNHEY and CDR2 SVGAGI. This chain's CDR3 is CASGQGNQPQHF. The CDR3 coding sequence is TGTGCCAGCGGGCAGGGGAACCAGCCCCAGCATTTT.

The chain has TRBV4-1 and TRBJ2-5; D is uncertain. V gave up 1 base and J gave up 2 bases, with 5 bases separating them. This CDR3 is built from 13 residues. From germline, CDR1 is MGHRA and CDR2 YSYEKL. CDR3 in amino acids: CASSQVHQETQYF. The CDR3 DNA reads TGCGCCAGCAGCCAAGTACATCAAGAGACCCAGTACTTC.

The chain has TRBV3-1 (or the pseudogene TRBV3-2) and TRBJ2-1; 12 bases are a match to TRBD2. The CDR3 totals 17 residues. Germline V gives CDR1 LGHDT, CDR2 YNNKEL (reference sequence). The V and J ends lost 3 bases and 4 bases, in that order; junction bases with no gene match: 7. The CDR3: CASSQMGTSGLYNEQFF. CDR3 sequence (DNA): TGTGCCAGCAGCCAGATGGGGACTAGCGGGCTTTACAATGAGCAGTTCTTC.

V is TRBV29-1 and J is TRBJ1-1; a possible D gene is TRBD1 (5 bases). Germline CDR1 reads SQVTM; CDR2 reads ANQGSEA. Between the trimmed V and J ends, which lost 4 bases and 4 bases, there was a span of 10 bases. This CDR3 contains 12 residues. The CDR3: CSVVEGFTEAFF. CDR3 in DNA: TGCAGCGTTGTCGAGGGGTTCACTGAAGCTTTCTTT.

This chain links TRBV9 with TRBJ1-3; no clear D. Germline V gene sequence: CDR1 SGDLS, CDR2 YYNGEE. V shed 3 bases and J shed 8 bases, with 18 bases lying between them. The CDR3 loop spans 15 amino acids. The CDR3 nucleotides are TGTGCCAGCAGCGACCCCGGTCGGGAGCGGGACACCATATATTTT. Its protein product is CASSDPGRERDTIYF.

Worth noting for this clone: The same CDR3 arises from other DNA sequences in this sample as well. V gene TRBV15 combines with J gene TRBJ2-5, with 9 bases lining up with TRBD1. The V segment lost 3 bases and the J segment 5 bases; nucleotides outside the gene matches: 4. The CDR3 is made up of 14 amino acids. The V gene's germline CDR1 is LNHNV and CDR2 YYDKDF (reference sequence). CDR3 sequence (DNA): TGTGCCACCAGCAGGGACAGGGGTTCTGAGACCCAGTACTTC. Protein product: CATSRDRGSETQYF.